The 13 T cell receptor beta chains in this list originate from one sample, sequenced in a study of ipilimumab plus nivolumab after autologous stem cell transplantation. Profiling relied on immunoSEQ multiplex PCR, and the TCRdb table lists in-frame clones only, not all of them. The repertoire holds fewer than 85,000 clones, 75% to 85% seen once, with approximately 2.2% in the top ten. The sample consisted of PBMCs, taken in a trial of ipilimumab plus nivolumab as post-transplant consolidation. Receptors originate from a male donor with diffuse large B-cell lymphoma.

This clone was detected only a few times. The chain recombines TRBV2 with TRBJ1-5; weak D call: TRBD1 (5 bases). Germline V gene sequence: CDR1 SNHLY, CDR2 FYNNEI. CDR3 size: 14 residues. Trimming pared 3 bases from V and 1 base from J, leaving 7 bases between. The CDR3: CASSERDSNQPQHF. CDR3 DNA sequence: TGTGCCAGCAGTGAGCGGGACAGCAATCAGCCCCAGCATTTT.

This clone came up a few times. CDR3: CASSIISTDNQPQHF. The CDR3 coding sequence is TGTGCCAGTAGTATTATCTCGACAGACAATCAGCCCCAGCATTTT. This chain links TRBV19 with TRBJ1-5; D perhaps matches TRBD1 (5 bases). The CDR3 has 15 residues. V lost 3 bases and J 3 bases, leaving 12 bases between the germline ends. The germline gives CDR1 LNHDA, CDR2 SQIVND (reference sequence).

V gene TRBV2 combines with J gene TRBJ1-2, with D perhaps TRBD1 (6 bases). Trimming took off 0 bases at V and 4 bases at J, with 15 bases between the two ends. The CDR3 is made up of 16 amino acids. The V gene's germline CDR1 is SNHLY and CDR2 FYNNEI. CDR3 DNA: TGTGCCAGCAGTGAAGCGGCCCCAGGGGAACTCTATGGCTACACCTTC. Residues: CASSEAAPGELYGYTF. Together with reference TRBV2 and TRBJ1-2, the CDR3 gives the full variable domain: EPEVTQTPSHQVTQMGQEVILRCVPISNHLYFYWYRQILGQKVEFLVSFYNNEISEKSEIFDDQFSVERPDGSNFTLKIRSTKLEDSAMYFCASSEAAPGELYGYTFGSGTRLTVV.

The V gene is TRBV30, the J gene TRBJ1-4; 11 bases are a match to TRBD1. Trimming removed 7 bases from V and 10 bases from J; junction bases left unmatched: 11. This CDR3 comprises 14 residues. CDR1 is GTSNPN and CDR2 is SVGIG in the germline V gene (reference sequence). CDR3 residues: CALSPSGTGGKLFF. The CDR3 DNA reads as TGTGCCTTATCCCCTTCCGGGACAGGGGGAAAACTGTTTTTT.

V usage is TRBV29-1 and J usage is TRBJ1-2, with 9 bases identical to TRBD1. V shed 7 bases and J 7 bases; nucleotides not matched to a gene: 13. Germline V gene data show CDR1 as SQVTM and CDR2 as ANQGSEA. The CDR3 is 14 amino acids. The CDR3 DNA is TGCAGCGCCCTGACCCGACAGGGGGTTAGTGGCTACACCTTC. Translation gives CSALTRQGVSGYTF.

This clone was recorded once. The chain uses TRBV5-1 and TRBJ1-4, with a weak D call TRBD1 (5 bases). V lost 0 bases and J lost 3, with 15 bases in between. CDR1 and CDR2 from the germline V gene are SGHRS and YFSETQ. The CDR3 sequence is 17 residues long. The CDR3 loop is CASSLGAGSRANEKLFF. The CDR3 nucleotides are TGCGCCAGCAGCTTGGGGGCAGGGAGTCGGGCTAATGAAAAACTGTTTTTT. The whole variable domain, filled in from reference TRBV5-1 and TRBJ1-4, reads KAGVTQTPRYLIKTRGQQVTLSCSPISGHRSVSWYQQTPGQGLQFLFEYFSETQRNKGNFPGRFSGRQFSNSRSEMNVSTLELGDSALYLCASSLGAGSRANEKLFFGSGTQLSVL.

This chain joins TRBV4-3 and TRBJ1-3; possibly TRBD1 for D (6 bases). V lost 1 base to trimming and J lost 4 bases, with 17 bases between them. The germline V gene has CDR1 LGHNA and CDR2 YSLEER. This CDR3 spans 17 amino acids. The CDR3 DNA sequence: TGCGCCAGCAGCCAAGCGTTCCAGGGGTTCTTCGGAAACACCATATATTTT. This encodes CASSQAFQGFFGNTIYF.

This sequence joins TRBV7-2 and TRBJ2-1; TRBD2 is a possible D gene (5 bases). The CDR3 consists of 13 residues. V was trimmed by 2 bases and J by 9 bases, leaving 11 bases between them. The germline V gene encodes CDR1 SGHTA and CDR2 FQGNSA. The CDR3 DNA reads TGTGCCAGCAGCTTACCTAGCTTGATTGAGCAGTTCTTC. Translation: CASSLPSLIEQFF.

This clone was counted between two and nine times. This sequence joins TRBV9 and TRBJ2-1; 7 nucleotides match TRBD1. The J segment lost 10 bases and the V segment lost 0 bases, leaving 7 bases of the junction unmatched. The CDR3 contains 14 residues. CDR1 and CDR2 from the germline V gene are SGDLS and YYNGEE. CDR3 in DNA: TGTGCCAGCAGCGTAGGACAGGGTTCCTGGGAGCAGTTCTTC. Protein product: CASSVGQGSWEQFF.

The chain uses TRBV12-5 and TRBJ1-2; D call uncertain. Germline loops: CDR1 LGHNT, CDR2 FRNRAP. Trimming pared 7 bases from V and 2 bases from J, leaving 8 bases between. The length of the CDR3 is 12 residues. CDR3 DNA: TGTGCTAGTGCACAGTCAAACTATGGCTACACCTTC. It specifies CASAQSNYGYTF.

This chain connects TRBV5-6 to TRBJ1-2; 8 positions agree with TRBD1. The CDR3 extends over 16 amino acids. CDR1 and CDR2 (germline): SGHDT, YYEEEE. After removal of 5 bases from V and 7 bases from J, the junction contained 16 bases not matched to a gene. Here the CDR3 DNA reads TGTGCCAGCAGTACGTTCGGACAGGGCCATTCTCTTGGCTACACCTTC. Amino acid sequence: CASSTFGQGHSLGYTF.

V and J are TRBV4-1 and TRBJ2-3, with D possibly being TRBD1 (6 bases). In germline, CDR1 is MGHRA, CDR2 YSYEKL. V lost 3 bases and J 2 bases, leaving 9 bases between the germline ends. The CDR3 is 14 residues long. The CDR3 is CASSHRDNTDTQYF. CDR3 DNA sequence: TGCGCCAGCAGCCACCGGGACAACACAGATACGCAGTATTTT.

This clone has just one count. The chain is built from TRBV2 and TRBJ2-2, with 12 bases fitting TRBD2. The length of the CDR3 is 15 residues. V dropped 4 bases and J dropped 7; count of bases not matched to a gene: 4. The germline V gene has CDR1 SNHLY and CDR2 FYNNEI. The CDR3 loop is CASSASGGAFGELFF. The CDR3 region has the DNA TGTGCCAGCAGTGCTAGCGGGGGGGCCTTCGGGGAGCTGTTTTTT.